The clone carrying this T cell receptor beta chain was detected only a few times. Its cognate antigen is unknown. TCRdb recomputed calls from the 5' RACE reads with MiXCR, one row per CDR3 protein. The data hold roughly 620,000 distinct CDR3 sequences, with roughly 18% observed a single time. This sample stems from a study of T-cell memory formation after mild COVID-19. Whole-study results and caveats: Clones that shrank (day 15 to 85) were balanced CD4/CD8, whereas later expanders leaned CD4+. That cross-reactive memory joined was suggested by some responding clones appearing in pre-infection memory.

The germline V gene encodes CDR1 SNHLY and CDR2 FYNNEI. V gave up 5 bases and J gave up 1 base, with 10 bases separating them. CDR3 length: 14 amino acids. V usage is TRBV2 and J usage is TRBJ2-3; D is ambiguous. The TCR originated in an adult woman who had mild COVID-19 (a few samples of this study predate the infection). Cell type and time point are not known. The sample consisted of PBMCs or a T cell subset sorted from them (not recorded which). The DNA of the CDR3 is TGTGCCAGCAGTTTGGACGGTCGCACAGATACGCAGTATTTT. This sequence encodes CASSLDGRTDTQYF.